One sample yielded the 31 T cell receptor beta chains listed below, sequenced in a study of T cell clones after liver transplantation. The repertoire was sequenced with immunoSEQ multiplex PCR; TCRdb's copy has only in-frame clones and lacks some. The repertoire holds about 21,000 clones, 93% seen once, with around 25% in the top ten. Sequences were derived from CD8+ T cells from blood, sampled less than 27 months after liver transplant. The source is a human patient who received a liver transplant. Some of the T cells may derive from the graft donor.

This chain joins TRBV19 and TRBJ2-3, with D possibly TRBD2 on 5 matching bases. CDR3 length equals 13 residues. The V and J ends lost 3 bases and 3 bases respectively, with 7 bases between them. CDR1 is LNHDA and CDR2 is SQIVND in the germline V gene (reference sequence). CDR3 sequence: CASSMDLTDTQYF. The CDR3 nucleotides read TGTGCCAGTAGTATGGACTTGACAGATACGCAGTATTTT.

The chain joins TRBV2 to TRBJ1-2, with D possibly being TRBD1 (5 bases). Germline CDR1 SNHLY, CDR2 FYNNEI. V lost 3 bases to trimming and J lost 1 base, with 15 bases between them. The CDR3 consists of 16 residues. The CDR3 DNA sequence: TGTGCCAGCAGTGACTCCGGGACGGAAGATAACTATGGCTACACCTTC. This sequence encodes CASSDSGTEDNYGYTF.

J is TRBJ2-4 and V is TRBV7-3; tentatively, D is TRBD2 (5 bases). The germline V gene encodes CDR1 SGHTA and CDR2 FQGTGA. CDR3 size: 15 residues. The germline V and J ends were trimmed by 0 bases and 8 bases, with 14 bases remaining between them. In DNA form, the CDR3 reads TGTGCCAGCAGCTTAACCTCTCGGGGTGGGCACATTCAGTACTTC. It codes for CASSLTSRGGHIQYF.

V gene TRBV6-6 combines with J gene TRBJ2-2, with TRBD2 matching 11 bases. The V segment lost 4 bases and the J segment 4 bases; nucleotides outside the gene matches: 5. Germline V gene sequence: CDR1 MNHNY, CDR2 SVGAGI (reference sequence). The CDR3 loop spans 16 amino acids. The CDR3 spells CASSSIGTSGTGELFF. The CDR3 DNA is TGTGCCAGCAGTTCGATCGGGACTAGCGGCACCGGGGAGCTGTTTTTT.

The chain couples TRBV27 to TRBJ1-3, with D unclear. There are 17 residues in the CDR3. CDR1 MNHEY and CDR2 SMNVEV come from the germline V gene (reference sequence). V was trimmed by 6 bases and J by 0 bases, leaving 18 bases between them. The CDR3 protein is CASSPTWEGHSGNTIYF. The CDR3 DNA reads as TGTGCCAGCAGCCCCACTTGGGAGGGCCACTCTGGAAACACCATATATTTT.

The rearrangement joins TRBV9 to TRBJ1-5, with 8 bases aligning to TRBD1. This CDR3 region has 13 residues. CDR1 and CDR2 (germline): SGDLS, YYNGEE. J lost 7 bases, V lost 7 bases, and 7 bases had no gene match. The CDR3 loop is CASSQGAGQPQHF. In DNA, the CDR3 is TGTGCCAGCTCCCAGGGGGCTGGGCAGCCCCAGCATTTT. Variable domain in full (rest from reference TRBV9 and TRBJ1-5): DSGVTQTPKHLITATGQRVTLRCSPRSGDLSVYWYQQSLDQGLQFLIQYYNGEERAKGNILERFSAQQFPDLHSELNLSSLELGDSALYFCASSQGAGQPQHFGDGTRLSIL.

The count of this clone is one. The chain couples TRBV5-8 to TRBJ1-1, with D uncertain. Between the trimmed V and J ends, which lost 4 bases and 2 bases, there was a span of 15 bases. The CDR3 is 15 amino acids. Looked up from germline, CDR1 is SGHTS and CDR2 is YDEGEE. The CDR3 is CASSPRLWGNTEAFF. CDR3 DNA: TGTGCCAGCAGCCCGCGTCTGTGGGGAAACACTGAAGCTTTCTTT.

The V call is TRBV7-9, the J call TRBJ2-5; D ambiguous. Deletions cut 1 base from V and 5 bases from J, with 11 bases between. CDR3 length: 14 residues. The germline V gene has CDR1 SEHNR and CDR2 FQNEAQ (reference sequence). In DNA, the CDR3 is TGTGCCAGCAGCTTAGAAGGGTTAGGGGAGACCCAGTACTTC. Encoded protein: CASSLEGLGETQYF.

This rearrangement joins TRBV11-2 to TRBJ2-7; 9 nucleotides align to TRBD2. The CDR3 totals 15 residues. V trimming: 5 bases; J trimming: 5 bases; junction bases outside the gene matches: 10. From germline, CDR1 is SGHAT and CDR2 FQNNGV. The CDR3 here is CASSPKREAPHEQYF. The CDR3 DNA is TGTGCCAGCAGCCCAAAGCGGGAGGCCCCTCACGAGCAGTACTTC.

The chain joins TRBV28 to TRBJ2-7, with D tentatively TRBD2 (7 bases). The CDR3 covers 15 residues. Germline CDR1 MDHEN, CDR2 SYDVKM. Trimming took 6 bases from V and 3 from J, leaving 18 bases between them. The CDR3 coding sequence is TGTGCCAGCAGCCTCTGGGGGGGGCAATACTACGAGCAGTACTTC. Translating it yields CASSLWGGQYYEQYF. The complete variable domain, with remaining parts taken from reference TRBV28 and TRBJ2-7, reads DVKVTQSSRYLVKRTGEKVFLECVQDMDHENMFWYRQDPGLGLRLIYFSYDVKMKEKGDIPEGYSVSREKKERFSLILESASTNQTSMYLCASSLWGGQYYEQYFGPGTRLTVT.

The chain couples TRBV7-8 to TRBJ2-3; TRBD2 aligns across 12 bases. This CDR3 has 17 residues. Looked up from germline, CDR1 is SGHVS and CDR2 is FQNEAQ. Unmatched junction bases numbered 8, after V lost 3 bases and J lost 4 bases. CDR3: CASSLPLAGGPADTQYF. CDR3 DNA: TGTGCCAGCAGCTTGCCTCTAGCGGGAGGGCCGGCAGATACGCAGTATTTT.

This clone has more than one count but fewer than ten. The V gene is TRBV2, the J gene TRBJ2-7, with unresolved D. V was shortened by 6 bases and J by 4 bases, with 7 bases between the two germline ends. Germline V gives CDR1 SNHLY, CDR2 FYNNEI. The CDR3 runs to 11 residues. In DNA, the CDR3 is TGTGCCAGCAGGAGCGATTACGAGCAGTACTTC. Translation gives CASRSDYEQYF.

This chain joins TRBV4-1 and TRBJ1-1, with TRBD1 matching over 8 bases. V was pared by 0 bases and J by 5 bases, with 8 bases of the junction left unmatched. The germline V gene encodes CDR1 MGHRA and CDR2 YSYEKL. This CDR3 is 16 amino acids long. Here the CDR3 reads CASSQEVPGGRTEAFF. CDR3 DNA sequence: TGCGCCAGCAGCCAAGAAGTGCCAGGGGGCAGAACTGAAGCTTTCTTT.

The V gene is TRBV27, the J gene TRBJ1-6; D call uncertain. The CDR3 is 15 residues long. With 2 bases removed from V and 0 bases from J, the gap between germline ends came to 5 bases. Germline CDR1 reads MNHEY; CDR2 reads SMNVEV (reference sequence). CDR3 sequence (DNA): TGTGCCAGCAGTTTAGGGAGCTCCTATAATTCACCCCTCCACTTT. Its protein is CASSLGSSYNSPLHF.

The J gene is TRBJ2-5, the V gene TRBV19, with D uncertain. The CDR3 sequence is 13 residues long. Per germline, CDR1 LNHDA and CDR2 SQIVND (reference sequence). Trimming pared 6 bases from V and 3 bases from J, leaving 11 bases between. CDR3 sequence: CASSPDTEETQYF. In nucleotides, the CDR3 is TGTGCCAGTAGCCCCGACACAGAAGAGACCCAGTACTTC.

The chain employs TRBV28 and TRBJ2-1, with D perhaps TRBD1 (6 bases). Germline V gene data show CDR1 as MDHEN and CDR2 as SYDVKM. V lost 4 bases, J lost 10 bases, and 17 bases lay in between. The CDR3 has 14 amino acids. The CDR3 region has the DNA TGTGCCAGCAGTTCAGGGCAGGGGTTCATCGAGCAGTTCTTC. Encoded protein: CASSSGQGFIEQFF. The variable domain in full, with the rest retrieved from reference TRBV28 and TRBJ2-1, is DVKVTQSSRYLVKRTGEKVFLECVQDMDHENMFWYRQDPGLGLRLIYFSYDVKMKEKGDIPEGYSVSREKKERFSLILESASTNQTSMYLCASSSGQGFIEQFFGPGTRLTVL.

This chain uses TRBV27 with TRBJ2-3; 8 bases agree with TRBD1. Looked up from germline, CDR1 is MNHEY and CDR2 is SMNVEV (reference sequence). The CDR3 extends over 16 amino acids. The junction had 7 bases not matched to a gene; V was cut back by 4 bases and J by 1 base. CDR3 sequence reads: CASSSPTGAGTDTQYF. In DNA, the CDR3 is TGTGCCAGCAGTTCGCCGACAGGGGCGGGCACAGATACGCAGTATTTT.

This clone was observed once. The rearrangement uses TRBV11-2 and TRBJ2-3; 13 bases map to TRBD2. Trimming removed 5 bases from V and 7 bases from J; junction bases left unmatched: 3. The CDR3 is 14 residues long. The V gene's germline CDR1 is SGHAT and CDR2 FQNNGV. CDR3 coding DNA: TGTGCCAGCAGCACTAGCGGGAGGGGGTATACGCAGTATTTT. It codes for CASSTSGRGYTQYF.

The chain has TRBV13 and TRBJ1-4; 9 bases align to TRBD1. CDR1 is PRHDT and CDR2 is FYEKMQ in the germline V gene (reference sequence). The CDR3 consists of 14 residues. Losses at the gene ends were 4 bases for V and 8 bases for J; bases not matched to a gene: 5. The CDR3 loop is CASSSGTGLEKLFF. CDR3 nucleotide sequence: TGTGCCAGCAGCTCCGGGACAGGGCTGGAAAAACTGTTTTTT.

The chain joins TRBV27 to TRBJ2-7; possibly TRBD1 for D (6 bases). The CDR3 covers 14 residues. V lost 2 bases to trimming and J lost 4 bases, with 12 bases between them. Germline loops: CDR1 MNHEY, CDR2 SMNVEV (reference sequence). CDR3 in amino acids: CASSLEGRGYEQYF. The CDR3 DNA sequence: TGTGCCAGCAGTTTAGAAGGCAGGGGTTACGAGCAGTACTTC.

This clone appeared once. The CDR3 here is CAISEPTRDRSNEQFF. The CDR3 region has the DNA TGTGCCATCAGTGAGCCGACCCGGGACAGGAGCAATGAGCAGTTCTTC. V is TRBV10-3 and J is TRBJ2-1, with TRBD1 matching over 8 bases. J lost 6 bases, V lost 2 bases, and 9 bases had no gene match. CDR1 ENHRY and CDR2 SYGVKD come from the germline V gene. The CDR3 has 16 residues.

The chain is built from TRBV11-2 and TRBJ1-1; 7 bases match TRBD1. Germline V CDR1 and CDR2: SGHAT, FQNNGV. The CDR3 spans 16 residues. Trimming at V came to 2 bases and at J to 0 bases, leaving 6 bases not matched to a gene. CDR3 DNA sequence: TGTGCCAGCAGCTTATGGGACAGCGACTTGAACACTGAAGCTTTCTTT. Amino acid sequence: CASSLWDSDLNTEAFF.

The V and J genes are TRBV7-7 and TRBJ1-2; D is undetermined. CDR1 and CDR2 (germline): SSHAT, FNYEAQ (reference sequence). Trimming took off 5 bases at V and 4 bases at J, with 20 bases between the two ends. This CDR3 spans 16 amino acids. CDR3 coding DNA: TGTGCCAGCAGCGTTTCGTTAAGTGGAAAGACCTATGGCTACACCTTC. This sequence encodes CASSVSLSGKTYGYTF.

This chain connects TRBV28 to TRBJ2-7, with D perhaps given as TRBD1 or TRBD2 (5 bases each). Germline CDR1 and CDR2: MDHEN and SYDVKM. The CDR3 runs to 12 residues. The ends were cut back, 8 bases at V and 9 bases at J, with 17 bases in the middle. This CDR3 is CASGRGTLRQYF. DNA of the CDR3: TGTGCCAGCGGAAGAGGGACCCTCCGGCAGTACTTC.

The chain carries TRBV28 and TRBJ1-1; no definite D call. The CDR3 runs to 13 residues. V lost 7 bases to trimming and J lost 6 bases, with 15 bases between them. Germline V gene sequence: CDR1 MDHEN, CDR2 SYDVKM. CDR3 amino acids: CASTPDPLAEAFF. CDR3 nucleotides: TGTGCCAGCACCCCAGACCCTTTGGCTGAAGCTTTCTTT.

This clone showed up just once. The chain recombines TRBV7-8 with TRBJ2-7; D remains unclear. Trimming left V 5 bases short and J 6 bases short, with 17 bases between. This CDR3 spans 14 amino acids. Germline lookup yields CDR1 SGHVS and CDR2 FQNEAQ. As DNA, the CDR3 is TGTGCCAGCAGCCCACCTCCCCAGCCCGGCGAGCAGTACTTC. It yields the protein CASSPPPQPGEQYF.

The chain has TRBV2 and TRBJ1-1; 8 bases are shared with TRBD1. The CDR3 contains 18 residues. Germline CDR1 is SNHLY and CDR2 is FYNNEI. With 0 bases clipped from V and 0 bases from J, the junction kept 9 bases outside the gene matches. CDR3 bases: TGTGCCAGCAGTGAAGCCTCCTTCAGGGGGCTCATGAACACTGAAGCTTTCTTT. It translates to CASSEASFRGLMNTEAFF.

For the CDR3, the DNA is TGTGCCAGCAGTTACTCGAACCAGGGGGCATACGAGCAGTACTTC. This gives the protein CASSYSNQGAYEQYF. The chain joins TRBV6-5 to TRBJ2-7; 8 nucleotides agree with TRBD1. V was pared by 0 bases and J by 4 bases, with 5 bases of the junction left unmatched. CDR3 size: 15 residues. Germline V gene lookup returns CDR1 MNHEY and CDR2 SVGAGI.

The chain recombines TRBV6-5 with TRBJ2-1, with 7 bases lining up with TRBD1. Germline V gives CDR1 MNHEY, CDR2 SVGAGI. The J segment lost 8 bases and the V segment lost 5 bases, leaving 3 bases of the junction unmatched. The CDR3 has 12 amino acids. The CDR3 DNA follows: TGTGCCAGCAGTCAAACAGGGGATGAGCAGTTCTTC. Translating gives CASSQTGDEQFF.

This chain joins TRBV13 and TRBJ1-3; D call uncertain. CDR3 size: 11 residues. Germline V gene data show CDR1 as PRHDT and CDR2 as FYEKMQ (reference sequence). V was clipped by 9 bases and J by 3 bases, with 6 bases between them. The DNA of the CDR3 is TGTGCCAGAGAAGTTGGAAACACCATATATTTT. Encoded protein: CAREVGNTIYF.

The genes are TRBV28 and TRBJ2-1, with 9 bases matching TRBD2. V shed 6 bases and J 8 bases; nucleotides not matched to a gene: 26. Germline lookup yields CDR1 MDHEN and CDR2 SYDVKM. This CDR3 region has 20 residues. Here the CDR3 reads CASSHPARDGRWLAGHEQFF. The CDR3 DNA sequence: TGTGCCAGCAGCCACCCGGCCAGGGACGGGCGGTGGCTAGCGGGACATGAGCAGTTCTTC.